The clone carrying this TCR beta chain was observed many times. Its target is unknown. TCRdb passed the 5' RACE reads through MiXCR, listing each CDR3 protein once. Of hundreds of thousands of distinct CDR3 sequences listed, 8.6% are singletons. This sample stems from a study of identical twins. General study results and limits: Twins' excess sharing was less marked for out-of-frame beta sequences. Insertion counts were lower in abundant cord blood beta clonotypes, a trend that memory repertoires did not show.

Healthy Caucasian individuals made up all the donors. CDR3 length: 14 residues. Trimming shortened V by 1 base and J by 4 bases, and 7 bases separated the two germline ends. Germline-derived CDR1 and CDR2 are SEHNR and FQNEAQ (reference sequence). The same data also contributed to another study, on yellow fever vaccine responses in identical twins. From that study: In identical twins, vaccine T cell responses appeared partly shared and partly individual.

The clonotype was recovered from a woman between 18 and 29 years old in good health. The sample consisted of PBMCs. The chain employs TRBV7-9 and TRBJ2-2; D unresolved. This CDR3 reads CASSLGVVTGELFF. CDR3 DNA sequence: TGTGCCAGCAGCTTAGGCGTCGTCACCGGGGAGCTGTTTTTT. Together with reference TRBV7-9 and TRBJ2-2, the CDR3 gives the full variable domain: DTGVSQNPRHKITKRGQNVTFRCDPISEHNRLYWYRQTLGQGPEFLTYFQNEAQLEKSRLLSDRFSAERPKGSFSTLEIQRTEQGDSAMYLCASSLGVVTGELFFGEGSRLTVL.